The 19 T cell receptor beta chains presented below share a single source sample, sequenced in a study of CD8 T cells in Susac syndrome. Random hexamers primed reverse transcription of 0.5 to 1 ug RNA. TCRdb used MiXCR to reprocess the immunoSEQ multiplex PCR reads, holding one entry per CDR3 protein. Here the sample spans roughly 200,000 distinct CDR3 sequences, 85% to 95% being singletons. The sequenced material came from CD4+ T cells from PBMCs. The receptors come from a human donor with multiple sclerosis.

The gene calls are TRBV29-1 and TRBJ2-5; no clear D. Trimming pared 4 bases from V and 8 bases from J, leaving 11 bases between. CDR3 size: 11 residues. Germline V lookup: CDR1 SQVTM, CDR2 ANQGSEA. The CDR3 protein is CSVALEGTQYF. The CDR3 nucleotides are TGCAGCGTTGCTCTTGAAGGCACCCAGTACTTC.

The chain couples TRBV4-1 to TRBJ2-4; D is perhaps TRBD2 (5 bases). Trimming took off 4 bases at V and 8 bases at J, with 12 bases between the two ends. The CDR3 covers 13 residues. Per germline, CDR1 MGHRA and CDR2 YSYEKL. CDR3 amino acids: CASSPRSGDIQYF. CDR3 in DNA: TGCGCCAGCAGCCCCCGGTCCGGGGACATTCAGTACTTC.

The chain links TRBV9 to TRBJ1-6; the D is unclear. Trimming took off 0 bases at V and 3 bases at J, with 7 bases between the two ends. Germline assignment: CDR1 SGDLS and CDR2 YYNGEE. This CDR3 is built from 15 residues. The CDR3 DNA is TGTGCCAGCAGCGTAGAGGGCTTCTATAATTCACCCCTCCACTTT. Amino acid sequence: CASSVEGFYNSPLHF.

This chain joins TRBV5-1 and TRBJ1-6, with D maybe TRBD1 (6 bases). The CDR3 has 16 residues. V lost 4 bases, J lost 7 bases, and 18 bases lay in between. Looked up from germline, CDR1 is SGHRS and CDR2 is YFSETQ. The CDR3 spells CASSPITQGSNSPLHF. In nucleotides, the CDR3 is TGCGCCAGCAGCCCGATTACGCAGGGGAGCAATTCACCCCTCCACTTT.

The CDR3 DNA follows: TGTGCCAGCAGCTCCCCGGACAGGGGAGGTGGCTACACCTTC. Protein product: CASSSPDRGGGYTF. The rearrangement links TRBV5-4 to TRBJ1-2; TRBD1 matches at 9 bases. V gave up 3 bases and J gave up 7 bases; unmatched junction bases: 7. Germline V gene data show CDR1 as SGHNT and CDR2 as YYREEE (reference sequence). The CDR3 loop spans 14 amino acids.

CDR3 loop: CSTLAGGPGADTQYF. The CDR3 DNA sequence: TGCAGTACCTTAGCGGGGGGGCCTGGGGCAGATACGCAGTATTTT. The rearrangement uses TRBV20-1 and TRBJ2-3; TRBD2 agrees at 11 bases. Germline assignment: CDR1 DFQATT and CDR2 SNEGSKA (reference sequence). The CDR3 totals 15 residues. The trim removed 8 bases at V and 4 bases at J, leaving 11 bases unmatched.

This chain links TRBV3-1 with TRBJ1-4; D unresolved. CDR3 length: 15 amino acids. Per germline, CDR1 LGHDT and CDR2 YNNKEL (reference sequence). V was clipped by 0 bases and J by 1 base, with 6 bases between them. The DNA for the CDR3 is TGTGCCAGCAGCCAAGATATGGGAACTAATGAAAAACTGTTTTTT. Translating it yields CASSQDMGTNEKLFF.

The gene calls are TRBV3-1 and TRBJ1-1; D not certain. This CDR3 comprises 13 residues. CDR1 is LGHDT, CDR2 YNNKEL, per germline (reference sequence). Trimming cost V 1 base and J 1 base, with 4 bases left between them. The CDR3 DNA reads as TGTGCCAGCAGCCAAGTTAAGAACACTGAAGCTTTCTTT. Translation gives CASSQVKNTEAFF.

This sequence joins TRBV5-4 and TRBJ2-3, with unresolved D. The CDR3 is 15 amino acids. Germline V gene sequence: CDR1 SGHNT, CDR2 YYREEE (reference sequence). V lost 5 bases to trimming and J lost 2 bases, with 15 bases between them. The CDR3 DNA sequence: TGTGCCAGCAGGTTTGGTGGAACCACCACAGATACGCAGTATTTT. Its translation is CASRFGGTTTDTQYF.

The chain recombines TRBV15 with TRBJ2-4, with D possibly being TRBD1 (6 bases). The germline V gene has CDR1 LNHNV and CDR2 YYDKDF (reference sequence). The V end was cut by 0 bases, the J end by 5 bases, with 8 bases between. This CDR3 region has 14 residues. CDR3: CATSRDPGENIQYF. CDR3 DNA sequence: TGTGCCACCAGCAGAGATCCAGGGGAAAACATTCAGTACTTC.

This rearrangement joins TRBV7-8 to TRBJ2-3; maybe TRBD1 (6 bases). Germline V lookup: CDR1 SGHVS, CDR2 FQNEAQ. The CDR3 extends over 12 amino acids. Trimming removed 7 bases at V and 8 bases at J, with 13 bases between. CDR3 bases: TGTGCCAGCATCACAGGGTTCGGTACGCAGTATTTT. Translation gives CASITGFGTQYF.

The J gene is TRBJ2-5, the V gene TRBV4-1; 7 bases map to TRBD1. CDR3 size: 14 residues. J was trimmed by 1 base and V by 3 bases; bases with no gene match: 2. CDR1 and CDR2 (germline): MGHRA, YSYEKL. The chain's CDR3 is CASSHRDSQETQYF. DNA of the CDR3: TGCGCCAGCAGCCACCGGGACAGCCAAGAGACCCAGTACTTC.

This clonotype was observed once. The chain combines TRBV29-1 with TRBJ2-5, with 9 bases identical to TRBD2. The CDR3 has 15 amino acids. V lost 2 bases, J lost 4 bases, and 8 bases stayed unmatched. The germline CDR1 and CDR2 sequences are SQVTM and ANQGSEA. CDR3 loop: CSVERGTSFRETQYF. The DNA of the CDR3 is TGCAGCGTTGAAAGGGGGACTAGCTTTCGAGAGACCCAGTACTTC.

The chain links TRBV20-1 to TRBJ2-3; perhaps TRBD2 as D (5 bases). The CDR3 is 13 amino acids. Per the germline V gene, CDR1 is DFQATT and CDR2 is SNEGSKA (reference sequence). Between the trimmed V and J ends, which lost 6 bases and 0 bases, there was a span of 10 bases. CDR3 coding DNA: TGCAGTGCGGTCACGGGGAGCACAGATACGCAGTATTTT. This sequence encodes CSAVTGSTDTQYF.

This clonotype was observed a single time. This chain connects TRBV10-3 to TRBJ2-3; D is possibly TRBD2 (6 bases). Germline values: CDR1 ENHRY, CDR2 SYGVKD. This CDR3 is 13 amino acids long. V was shortened by 10 bases and J by 2 bases, with 13 bases between the two germline ends. The CDR3 is CATGAGPTDTQYF. The CDR3 bases are TGTGCCACGGGAGCGGGTCCCACAGATACGCAGTATTTT.

J is TRBJ2-3 and V is TRBV20-1; D is uncertain. This CDR3 is built from 15 residues. Deletions cut 5 bases from V and 3 bases from J, with 18 bases between. Germline CDR1 reads DFQATT; CDR2 reads SNEGSKA (reference sequence). CDR3 in DNA: TGCAGTGCTGACGCCGGGCCAAGAGGAACAGATACGCAGTATTTT. Protein sequence: CSADAGPRGTDTQYF.

V and J are TRBV30 and TRBJ2-7, with TRBD2 matching over 7 bases. The V segment lost 2 bases and the J segment 0 bases; nucleotides outside the gene matches: 1. Germline V lookup: CDR1 GTSNPN, CDR2 SVGIG (reference sequence). The CDR3 is 13 residues long. The CDR3 spells CAWSWGGSYEQYF. The CDR3 nucleotides read TGTGCCTGGAGTTGGGGGGGCTCCTACGAGCAGTACTTC.

The chain carries TRBV5-1 and TRBJ2-3, with no clear D. V was clipped by 4 bases and J by 0 bases, with 15 bases between them. This CDR3 spans 16 amino acids. Germline V CDR1 and CDR2: SGHRS, YFSETQ. Here the CDR3 reads CASSPIDLPSTDTQYF. The DNA for the CDR3 is TGCGCCAGCAGCCCAATCGACCTTCCGAGCACAGATACGCAGTATTTT.

The chain joins TRBV6-2 or TRBV6-3 to TRBJ1-5; no reliable D call. Trimming pared 8 bases from V and 9 bases from J, leaving 20 bases between. This CDR3 has 14 residues. Germline lookup yields CDR1 MNHEY and CDR2 SVGEGT. CDR3 DNA sequence: TGTGCCAGCGACGAGGGAGGCGATAGTGCGCCCCAGCATTTT. Amino acids: CASDEGGDSAPQHF.